This T cell receptor (beta chain) was retrieved from a study of lymphopenia after photon versus proton radiotherapy. The CDR3 sequence is 15 residues long. CDR1 SGHRS and CDR2 YFSETQ come from the germline V gene. Trimming shortened V by 0 bases and J by 4 bases, and 13 bases separated the two germline ends. Here immunoSEQ multiplex PCR was the method, and the copy in TCRdb shows in-frame clones only, minus some. The sample lists tens of thousands of clones, about 87% occurring once. This clone was found a few times. What it recognizes is unknown. General study points: Authors raise, but do not show, better survival with proton therapy. Post-nadir diversity loss with photons came from oligoclonal expansion, particularly CD8+ Temra cells.

The chain employs TRBV5-1 and TRBJ1-2, with D hard to call. This TCR was sampled from a woman in her sixties or seventies with cholangiocarcinoma. Some clones in this sample may be carry-over from other donors' samples. Sequencing was performed on peripheral blood, taken from a patient treated with proton-based radiotherapy. Here the CDR3 DNA reads TGCGCCAGCAGCTTGGCCTTAGAGAATCGCTATGGCTACACCTTC. This translates into CASSLALENRYGYTF. Using reference TRBV5-1 and TRBJ1-2 for the parts outside the CDR3, the full variable domain is KAGVTQTPRYLIKTRGQQVTLSCSPISGHRSVSWYQQTPGQGLQFLFEYFSETQRNKGNFPGRFSGRQFSNSRSEMNVSTLELGDSALYLCASSLALENRYGYTFGSGTRLTVV.